Only a few counts were recorded for the clone carrying this TCR beta chain. The antigen is unknown. Germline V gives CDR1 KGHSH, CDR2 LQKENI. V was pared by 3 bases and J by 1 base, with 19 bases between. This CDR3 comprises 18 residues. Researchers amplified the TCR beta CDR3 regions from RNA transcripts. First-round RT-PCR targeting the TCR CDR3 was performed with the HTBI primer set. TCRdb re-called the multiplex PCR reads through MiXCR, storing one row per CDR3 protein. The sample has over 700,000 distinct CDR3 sequences, over 15% seen once. The data belong to a study of T cells in Graves' hyperthyroidism and ophthalmopathy. Findings and caveats of the study: By a 13 V-J model, ophthalmopathy was set apart from stable hyperthyroidism. Peripheral blood also featured most of the thyroid clonotypes expanded above 0.001.

The sample of blood was obtained at first hyperthyroidism diagnosis (before any ophthalmopathy symptoms). The chain combines TRBV18 with TRBJ2-4, with D perhaps TRBD2 (6 bases). The specimen sequenced was blood. The receptor's source is a woman in her fifties or sixties with Graves' hyperthyroidism that later progressed to Graves' ophthalmopathy. The CDR3 sequence is CASSPDGWGVMAKNIQYF. CDR3 bases: TGTGCCAGCTCACCCGACGGGTGGGGGGTGATGGCCAAAAACATTCAGTACTTC.